The rows below give T cell receptor beta chains drawn from one sample of a study of T cell changes during pregnancy in multiple sclerosis. Method: immunoSEQ multiplex PCR; TCRdb's copy keeps in-frame clones and lacks some. The table records about 87,000 clones, around 95% of them present only once. Sequencing used peripheral blood, obtained in the third trimester of pregnancy. All receptors derive from a female donor in good health, enrolled as a control in a pregnancy study. The CDR3 runs from the conserved cysteine through the conserved F or W. A D gene is named only where the DNA matches it firmly. A row's size may be missing; if present it is once, few, many or a size class.

j_call	clone_size	v_call	d_call	cdr3_nt	cdr3_aa
TRBJ1-2	.	TRBV28	.	TGTGCCAGTCGGAGGGAGGGTGTTGGCTACACCTTC	CASRREGVGYTF
TRBJ2-5	.	TRBV5-1	.	TGCGCCAGCAGCTTTCGGAGTTACCAAGAGACCCAGTACTTC	CASSFRSYQETQYF
TRBJ2-3	.	TRBV4-1	.	TGCGCCAGCGGGGCGGGGCGCACAGATACGCAGTATTTT	CASGAGRTDTQYF
TRBJ2-7	.	TRBV5-1	.	TGCGCCAGCAGCTTCGGGGGAGGAGTGTACGAGCAGTACTTC	CASSFGGGVYEQYF
TRBJ1-2	.	TRBV6-5	TRBD1	TGTGCCAGCAGCCGACAGGGTCCCTCCTATGGCTACACCTTC	CASSRQGPSYGYTF
TRBJ2-5	once	TRBV4-1	TRBD2	TGCGCCAGCAGCCGCCTAGCGGGAGAAGAGACCCAGTACTTC	CASSRLAGEETQYF
TRBJ2-7	.	TRBV7-2	.	TGTGCCAGCAGCTTATCTTTCTACTCCTACGAGCAGTACTTC	CASSLSFYSYEQYF
TRBJ2-7	.	TRBV7-2	.	TGTGCCAGCAGCCTCCAGCGGTCGGGTATCTCCTACGAGCAGTACTTC	CASSLQRSGISYEQYF
TRBJ1-1	.	TRBV5-6	.	TGTGCCAGCAGCGCTCTCGAGGCTGAAGCTTTCTTT	CASSALEAEAFF
TRBJ1-2	.	TRBV28	.	TGTGCCAGCAGTTTATCCCGGGGGGCAGGAGCTAACTATGGCTACACCTTC	CASSLSRGAGANYGYTF
TRBJ2-1	few	TRBV7-2	.	TGTGCCAGCAGCTTAGCAGAGGGGATTACTAGCTACAGTGAGCAGTTCTTC	CASSLAEGITSYSEQFF
TRBJ1-2	.	TRBV19	.	TGTGCCAGTAGTGTACAGGAAAACTATGGCTACACCTTC	CASSVQENYGYTF
TRBJ1-1	.	TRBV6-5	.	TGTGCCAGCTGTTTTCACGCCGGGACACCGAACACTGAAGCTTTCTTT	CASCFHAGTPNTEAFF
TRBJ2-5	.	TRBV14	.	TGTGCCAGCAGCCAAGACAGGGGCGAGACCCAGTACTTC	CASSQDRGETQYF
TRBJ2-5	.	TRBV7-7	.	TGTGCCAGCAGCTCAGGGGAGACCCAGTACTTC	CASSSGETQYF